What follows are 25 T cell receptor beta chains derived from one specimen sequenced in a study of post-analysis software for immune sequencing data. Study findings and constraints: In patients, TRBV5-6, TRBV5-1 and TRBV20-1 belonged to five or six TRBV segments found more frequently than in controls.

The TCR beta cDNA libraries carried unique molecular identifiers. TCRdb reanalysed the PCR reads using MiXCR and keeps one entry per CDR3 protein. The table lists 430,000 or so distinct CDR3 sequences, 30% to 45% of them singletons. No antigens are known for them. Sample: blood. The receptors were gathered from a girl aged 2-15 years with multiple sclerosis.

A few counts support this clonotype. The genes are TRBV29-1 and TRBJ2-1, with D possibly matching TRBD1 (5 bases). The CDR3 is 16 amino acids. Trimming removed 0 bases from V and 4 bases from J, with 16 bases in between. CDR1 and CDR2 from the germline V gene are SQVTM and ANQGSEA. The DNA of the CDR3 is TGCAGCGTTGAAGATCTAGTTAGCAGGGATTACAATGAGCAGTTCTTC. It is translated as CSVEDLVSRDYNEQFF.

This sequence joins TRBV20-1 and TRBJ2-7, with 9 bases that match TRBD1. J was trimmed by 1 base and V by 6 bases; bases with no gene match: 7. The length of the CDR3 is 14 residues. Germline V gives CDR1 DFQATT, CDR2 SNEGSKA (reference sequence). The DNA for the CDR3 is TGCAGTGCCCAGGGGACAGGGAGATCCTACGAGCAGTACTTC. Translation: CSAQGTGRSYEQYF.

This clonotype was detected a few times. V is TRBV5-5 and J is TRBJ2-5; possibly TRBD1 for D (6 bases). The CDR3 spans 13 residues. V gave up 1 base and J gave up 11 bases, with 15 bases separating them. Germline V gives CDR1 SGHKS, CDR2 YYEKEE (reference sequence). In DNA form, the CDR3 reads TGTGCCAGCAGCTTGAAAGGGGGAGATGAGCAGTACTTC. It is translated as CASSLKGGDEQYF.

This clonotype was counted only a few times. The CDR3: CASSYSGSGETQYF. CDR3 in DNA: TGTGCCAGCAGTTACTCAGGCAGCGGAGAGACCCAGTACTTC. V usage is TRBV6-5 and J usage is TRBJ2-5; D is perhaps TRBD2 (5 bases). Trimming took 0 bases from V and 4 from J, leaving 9 bases between them. The germline V gene has CDR1 MNHEY and CDR2 SVGAGI. CDR3 size: 14 residues.

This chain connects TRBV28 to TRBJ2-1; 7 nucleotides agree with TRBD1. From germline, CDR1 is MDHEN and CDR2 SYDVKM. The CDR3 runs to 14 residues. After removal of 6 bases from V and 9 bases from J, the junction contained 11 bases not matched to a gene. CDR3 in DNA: TGTGCCAGCAGGCAACCCACAGGGGCCACTGAGCAGTTCTTC. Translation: CASRQPTGATEQFF.

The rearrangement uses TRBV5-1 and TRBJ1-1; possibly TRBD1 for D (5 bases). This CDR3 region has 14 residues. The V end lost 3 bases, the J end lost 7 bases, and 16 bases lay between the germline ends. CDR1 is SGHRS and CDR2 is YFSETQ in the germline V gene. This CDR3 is CASSSQGGVDEAFF. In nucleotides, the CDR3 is TGCGCCAGCAGCTCCCAAGGAGGGGTCGATGAAGCTTTCTTT. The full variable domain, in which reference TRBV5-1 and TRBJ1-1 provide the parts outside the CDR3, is KAGVTQTPRYLIKTRGQQVTLSCSPISGHRSVSWYQQTPGQGLQFLFEYFSETQRNKGNFPGRFSGRQFSNSRSEMNVSTLELGDSALYLCASSSQGGVDEAFFGQGTRLTVV.

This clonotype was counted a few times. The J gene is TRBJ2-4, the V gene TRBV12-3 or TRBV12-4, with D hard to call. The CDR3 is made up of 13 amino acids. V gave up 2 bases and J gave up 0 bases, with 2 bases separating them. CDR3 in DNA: TGTGCCAGCAGTTTAAAAGCCAAAAACATTCAGTACTTC. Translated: CASSLKAKNIQYF.

DNA of the CDR3: TGTGCCAGCAGAGTAACCGTGGGACAGGCAACCTACGAGCAGTACTTC. This translates into CASRVTVGQATYEQYF. The genes are TRBV6-1 and TRBJ2-7, with 8 bases matching TRBD1. Germline CDR1 MNHNS, CDR2 SASEGT. With V trimmed by 6 bases and J by 2 bases, 12 bases remained unmatched. The CDR3 consists of 16 residues.

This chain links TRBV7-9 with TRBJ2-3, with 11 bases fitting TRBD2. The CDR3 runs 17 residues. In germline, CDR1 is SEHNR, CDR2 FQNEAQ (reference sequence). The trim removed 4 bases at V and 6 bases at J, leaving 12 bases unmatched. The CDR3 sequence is CASSSNLAGGTRDTQYF. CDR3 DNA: TGTGCCAGCAGCTCCAATCTAGCGGGAGGCACACGGGATACGCAGTATTTT. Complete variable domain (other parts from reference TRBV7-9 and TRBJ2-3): DTGVSQNPRHKITKRGQNVTFRCDPISEHNRLYWYRQTLGQGPEFLTYFQNEAQLEKSRLLSDRFSAERPKGSFSTLEIQRTEQGDSAMYLCASSSNLAGGTRDTQYFGPGTRLTVL.

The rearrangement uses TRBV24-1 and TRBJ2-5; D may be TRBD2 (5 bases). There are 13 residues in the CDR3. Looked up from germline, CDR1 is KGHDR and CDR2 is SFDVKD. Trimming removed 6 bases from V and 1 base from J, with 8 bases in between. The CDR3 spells CATSHRGQETQYF. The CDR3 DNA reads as TGTGCCACCAGTCATCGGGGCCAAGAGACCCAGTACTTC.

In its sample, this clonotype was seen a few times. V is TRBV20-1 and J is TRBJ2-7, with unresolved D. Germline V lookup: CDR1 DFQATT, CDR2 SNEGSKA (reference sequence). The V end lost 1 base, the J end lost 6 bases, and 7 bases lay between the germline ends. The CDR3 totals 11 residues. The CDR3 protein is CSARGGAEQYF. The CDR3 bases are TGCAGTGCTAGAGGGGGTGCCGAGCAGTACTTC.

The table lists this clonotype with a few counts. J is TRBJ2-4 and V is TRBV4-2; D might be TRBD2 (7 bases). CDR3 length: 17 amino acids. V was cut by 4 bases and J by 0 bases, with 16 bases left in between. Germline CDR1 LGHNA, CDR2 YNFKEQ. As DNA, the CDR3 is TGTGCCAGCAGCCGGGGGGGCGGACAGCTAGCCAAAAACATTCAGTACTTC. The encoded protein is CASSRGGGQLAKNIQYF.

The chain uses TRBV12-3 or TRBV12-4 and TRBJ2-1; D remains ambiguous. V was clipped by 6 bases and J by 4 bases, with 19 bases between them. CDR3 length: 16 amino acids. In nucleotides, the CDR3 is TGTGCCAGCAGGGGTAGCACCCCCTTACGATACAATGAGCAGTTCTTC. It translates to CASRGSTPLRYNEQFF.

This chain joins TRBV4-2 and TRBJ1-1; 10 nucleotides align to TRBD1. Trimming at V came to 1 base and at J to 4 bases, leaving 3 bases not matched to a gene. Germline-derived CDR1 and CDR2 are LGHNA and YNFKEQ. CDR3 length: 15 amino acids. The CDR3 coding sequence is TGTGCCAGCAGCCAAGGACAGGGGGCGGGCACTGAAGCTTTCTTT. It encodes CASSQGQGAGTEAFF.

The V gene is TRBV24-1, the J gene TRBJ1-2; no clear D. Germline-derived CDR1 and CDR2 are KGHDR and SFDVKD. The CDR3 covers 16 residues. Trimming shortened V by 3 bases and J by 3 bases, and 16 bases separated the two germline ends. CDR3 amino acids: CATSDHDDKAHYGYTF. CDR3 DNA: TGTGCCACCAGTGATCACGACGATAAGGCCCACTATGGCTACACCTTC.

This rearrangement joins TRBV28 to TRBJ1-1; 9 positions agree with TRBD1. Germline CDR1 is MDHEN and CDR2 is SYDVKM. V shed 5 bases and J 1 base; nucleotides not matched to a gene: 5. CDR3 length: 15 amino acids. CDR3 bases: TGTGCCAGCAGTCCGCCGGGACAGGGGAACACTGAAGCTTTCTTT. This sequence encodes CASSPPGQGNTEAFF.

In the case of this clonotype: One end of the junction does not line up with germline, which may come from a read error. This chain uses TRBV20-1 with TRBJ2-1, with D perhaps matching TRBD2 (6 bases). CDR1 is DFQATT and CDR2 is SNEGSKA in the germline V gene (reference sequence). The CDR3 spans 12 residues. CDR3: CRARKLANEQFF. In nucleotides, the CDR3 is TGCAGGGCTAGAAAACTAGCTAATGAGCAGTTCTTC.

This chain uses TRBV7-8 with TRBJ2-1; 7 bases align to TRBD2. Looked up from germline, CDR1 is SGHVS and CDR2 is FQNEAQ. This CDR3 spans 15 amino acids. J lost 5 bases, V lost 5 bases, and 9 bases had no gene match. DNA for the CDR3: TGTGCCAGCAGCGTGCGGGAGAGCAAAAACAATGAGCAGTTCTTC. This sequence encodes CASSVRESKNNEQFF.

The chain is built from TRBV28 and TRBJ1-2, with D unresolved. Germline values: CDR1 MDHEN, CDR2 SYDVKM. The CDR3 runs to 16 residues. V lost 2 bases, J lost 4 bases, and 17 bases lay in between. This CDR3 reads CASSLSLVRPRYGYTF. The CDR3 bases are TGTGCCAGCAGTTTAAGTTTGGTCAGACCTCGCTATGGCTACACCTTC.

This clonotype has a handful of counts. In nucleotides, the CDR3 is TGTGCCAGCAGCCTACAATGGTCCGAGCAGTACTTC. Its protein is CASSLQWSEQYF. V gene TRBV7-8 combines with J gene TRBJ2-5, with D hard to call. The end of the DNA aligns better with TRBJ2-7, so the J call may be wrong. Looked up from germline, CDR1 is SGHVS and CDR2 is FQNEAQ. The length of the CDR3 is 12 residues.

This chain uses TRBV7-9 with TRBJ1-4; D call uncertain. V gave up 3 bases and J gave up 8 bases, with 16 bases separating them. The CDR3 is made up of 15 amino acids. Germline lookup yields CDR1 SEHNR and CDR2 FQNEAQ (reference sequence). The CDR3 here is CASSFSGIPGEKLFF. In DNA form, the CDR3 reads TGTGCCAGCAGCTTCTCCGGGATCCCGGGAGAAAAACTGTTTTTT.

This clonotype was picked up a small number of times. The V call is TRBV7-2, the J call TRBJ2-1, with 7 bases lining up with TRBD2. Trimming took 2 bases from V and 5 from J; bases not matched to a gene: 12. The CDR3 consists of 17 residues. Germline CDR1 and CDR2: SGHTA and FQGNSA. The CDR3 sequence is CASSLFLGGDGNNEQFF. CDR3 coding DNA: TGTGCCAGCAGCTTATTCTTGGGGGGGGACGGAAACAATGAGCAGTTCTTC.

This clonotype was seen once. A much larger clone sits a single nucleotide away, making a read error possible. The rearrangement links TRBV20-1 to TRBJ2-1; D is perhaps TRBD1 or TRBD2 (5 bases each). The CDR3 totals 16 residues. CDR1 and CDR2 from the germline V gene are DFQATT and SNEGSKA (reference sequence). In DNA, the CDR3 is TGCAGTGCTAGAGAACAGGCGGCGACGCGGAGGAATGGGCAGTTCTTC. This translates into CSAREQAATRRNGQFF.

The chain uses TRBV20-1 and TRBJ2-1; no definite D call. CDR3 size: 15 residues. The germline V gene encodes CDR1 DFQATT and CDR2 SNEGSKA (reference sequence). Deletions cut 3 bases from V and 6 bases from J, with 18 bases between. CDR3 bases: TGCAGTGCTAGGGTCCTGCAGGCCCCCGGCAATGAGCAGTTCTTC. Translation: CSARVLQAPGNEQFF.

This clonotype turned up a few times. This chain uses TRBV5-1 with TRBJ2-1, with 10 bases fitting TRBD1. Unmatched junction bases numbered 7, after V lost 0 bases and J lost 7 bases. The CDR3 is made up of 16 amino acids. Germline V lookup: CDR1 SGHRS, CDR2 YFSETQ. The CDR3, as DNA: TGCGCCAGCAGCTTGGGAGCGGGACAGGGGAGAAATGAGCAGTTCTTC. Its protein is CASSLGAGQGRNEQFF. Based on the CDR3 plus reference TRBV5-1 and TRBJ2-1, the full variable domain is KAGVTQTPRYLIKTRGQQVTLSCSPISGHRSVSWYQQTPGQGLQFLFEYFSETQRNKGNFPGRFSGRQFSNSRSEMNVSTLELGDSALYLCASSLGAGQGRNEQFFGPGTRLTVL.